This paragraph reports one TCR beta chain. This specimen belongs to a study of cytotoxic CD8 clonotypes in ibrutinib-treated CLL. CDR1 and CDR2 from the germline V gene are MDHEN and SYDVKM. The CDR3 contains 16 residues. V lost 7 bases and J 0 bases, leaving 16 bases between the germline ends. Data came from immunoSEQ multiplex PCR; TCRdb stores just in-frame clones and leaves some out. The data hold 200,000 to 250,000 clones, with about three quarters observed a single time. The sample here was PBMCs, taken after 24 months of ibrutinib treatment. The chain joins TRBV28 to TRBJ1-5; D gene unclear. This TCR derives from a human donor with chronic lymphocytic leukemia. CDR3 nucleotides: TGTGCCAGCAAGGGCAGCTCGCAGTTTAGCAATCAGCCCCAGCATTTT. Protein: CASKGSSQFSNQPQHF.